The 27 T cell receptor beta chains below were found in one sample sequenced in a study of blood T cells in healthy people across ages. The use of a sample-barcoded 5' primer and a J-beta primer mix characterized a second PCR of about 6 to 11 cycles. TCRdb reprocessed the 5' RACE reads via MiXCR and lists one record per CDR3 protein. The sample holds approximately 800,000 distinct CDR3 sequences, 35% to 40% seen once. The sample taken for sequencing was blood. Receptors originate from a man between 18 and 29 years old in good health.

This clonotype came up many times. J is TRBJ2-1 and V is TRBV27; 8 bases map to TRBD1. This CDR3 has 13 amino acids. Germline V gives CDR1 MNHEY, CDR2 SMNVEV (reference sequence). Losses at the gene ends were 10 bases for V and 0 bases for J; bases not matched to a gene: 2. The CDR3 DNA reads TGTGCCACAGGACAGGGCTCCTACAATGAGCAGTTCTTC. It is translated as CATGQGSYNEQFF.

The chain links TRBV27 to TRBJ1-4, with D hard to call. Germline V gene sequence: CDR1 MNHEY, CDR2 SMNVEV (reference sequence). The V and J ends lost 1 base and 4 bases respectively, with 10 bases between them. The CDR3 loop spans 15 amino acids. CDR3 nucleotide sequence: TGTGCCAGCAGTTTATTCGCCGGGAGTAATGAAAAACTGTTTTTT. Translation: CASSLFAGSNEKLFF.

This clonotype showed up just a few times. This sequence joins TRBV7-2 and TRBJ1-2; no clear D. Germline V gene lookup returns CDR1 SGHTA and CDR2 FQGNSA. The germline V and J ends were trimmed by 0 bases and 4 bases, with 12 bases remaining between them. This CDR3 spans 15 amino acids. This CDR3 reads CASSLAEPVGYGYTF. Here the CDR3 DNA reads TGTGCCAGCAGCTTAGCGGAACCAGTGGGCTATGGCTACACCTTC.

A few counts support this clonotype. The chain employs TRBV7-2 and TRBJ2-5; 11 bases fit TRBD2. V trimming: 5 bases; J trimming: 6 bases; junction bases outside the gene matches: 5. CDR1 is SGHTA and CDR2 is FQGNSA in the germline V gene. CDR3 length: 14 residues. As DNA, the CDR3 is TGTGCCAGCAGCAGAGGACTAGCGGGTCAGACCCAGTACTTC. This gives the protein CASSRGLAGQTQYF.

V usage is TRBV24-1 and J usage is TRBJ2-2, with 8 nucleotides matching TRBD1. From germline, CDR1 is KGHDR and CDR2 SFDVKD. V lost 2 bases, J lost 1 base, and 2 bases stayed unmatched. The CDR3 is 16 residues long. As DNA, the CDR3 is TGTGCCACCAGTGATTCGGGGACAGGGAACACCGGGGAGCTGTTTTTT. Translated, it gives CATSDSGTGNTGELFF.

As regards this clonotype: This likely came from a read error, as a far larger clone is one base away. This chain uses TRBV7-2 with TRBJ2-3, with D hard to call. Germline V gives CDR1 SGHTA, CDR2 FQGNSA. The CDR3 runs 14 residues. The chain's CDR3 is CASSLVGSTDTRYF. CDR3 coding DNA: TGTGCCAGCAGCTTAGTCGGCAGCACAGATACGCGGTATTTT. Together with reference TRBV7-2 and TRBJ2-3, the CDR3 gives the full variable domain: GAGVSQSPSNKVTEKGKDVELRCDPISGHTALYWYRQSLGQGLEFLIYFQGNSAPDKSGLPSDRFSAERTGGSVSTLTIQRTQQEDSAVYLCASSLVGSTDTRYFGPGTRLTVL.

This clonotype was counted ten times or more. The chain combines TRBV5-1 with TRBJ2-7; TRBD1 matches at 9 bases. This CDR3 spans 13 amino acids. Germline assignment: CDR1 SGHRS and CDR2 YFSETQ. J gave up 1 base and V 7 bases, and 3 bases lay outside the gene matches. The CDR3 sequence: CASGTGSSYEQYF. As DNA, the CDR3 is TGCGCCAGCGGGACAGGGTCTTCCTACGAGCAGTACTTC.

The V and J genes are TRBV5-1 and TRBJ2-3; tentative D call: TRBD2 (6 bases). This CDR3 is built from 15 residues. V was pared by 3 bases and J by 4 bases, with 15 bases between. Germline V gene lookup returns CDR1 SGHRS and CDR2 YFSETQ. CDR3 DNA sequence: TGCGCCAGCAGCTCTGACGGGGGTAGGGCAGATACGCAGTATTTT. This translates into CASSSDGGRADTQYF.

This sequence joins TRBV5-1 and TRBJ2-5; 7 bases line up with TRBD1. The length of the CDR3 is 17 residues. V lost 1 base to trimming and J lost 11 bases; unmatched junction nucleotides: 20. From germline, CDR1 is SGHRS and CDR2 YFSETQ. The DNA for the CDR3 is TGCGCCAGCAGCTTGATACACAGGGGAAGCTCCTACAATGAGCAGTACTTC. Translation: CASSLIHRGSSYNEQYF.

This clonotype was counted only a few times. This chain links TRBV4-2 with TRBJ2-5; D gene ambiguous. V gave up 1 base and J gave up 5 bases, with 8 bases separating them. The CDR3 is 13 residues long. In germline, CDR1 is LGHNA, CDR2 YNFKEQ. CDR3 bases: TGTGCCAGCAGCCAAGGACCAAAGGAGACCCAGTACTTC. Translation: CASSQGPKETQYF.

The table lists this clonotype with a count of one. The rearrangement links TRBV20-1 to TRBJ1-4; 8 nucleotides agree with TRBD1. Germline-derived CDR1 and CDR2 are DFQATT and SNEGSKA (reference sequence). This CDR3 has 13 residues. V gave up 2 bases and J gave up 6 bases; unmatched junction bases: 2. This CDR3 reads CSARMTGDEKLFF. The CDR3 nucleotides read TGCAGTGCTAGAATGACAGGGGATGAAAAACTGTTTTTT.

The chain links TRBV6-5 to TRBJ2-3, with 13 bases that match TRBD2. Germline V gives CDR1 MNHEY, CDR2 SVGAGI. The CDR3 has 15 residues. V gave up 7 bases and J gave up 8 bases; unmatched junction bases: 9. The CDR3 DNA reads as TGTGCCAGCAAGGAGGGAACTAGCGGGAGGGGTACGCAGTATTTT. It translates to CASKEGTSGRGTQYF.

The chain couples TRBV9 to TRBJ2-3; no reliable D call. Between the trimmed V and J ends, which lost 0 bases and 8 bases, there was a span of 13 bases. The CDR3 extends over 14 amino acids. Germline V lookup: CDR1 SGDLS, CDR2 YYNGEE. The CDR3 is CASSVDPAVGTQYF. The CDR3 DNA reads as TGTGCCAGCAGCGTAGATCCAGCCGTTGGTACGCAGTATTTT.

CDR3 DNA sequence: TGTGCCATCAGTGAGAGGCAGTTAGGCGAGAATGAGCAGTACTTC. Protein sequence: CAISERQLGENEQYF. The chain recombines TRBV10-3 with TRBJ2-5; D call uncertain. Trimming removed 2 bases from V and 11 bases from J, with 21 bases in between. The CDR3 is 15 residues long. Per the germline V gene, CDR1 is ENHRY and CDR2 is SYGVKD.

This clonotype showed up just once. A much larger clonotype is one base distant, so this may be a read error. The chain combines TRBV7-3 with TRBJ2-3, with 11 bases lining up with TRBD2. Germline CDR1 and CDR2: SGHTA and FQGTGA. There are 17 residues in the CDR3. The chain's CDR3 is CASSSTGTSGLTDAQYF. CDR3 coding DNA: TGTGCCAGCAGCTCGACCGGGACTAGCGGCCTCACAGATGCGCAGTATTTT. The full variable domain, in which reference TRBV7-3 and TRBJ2-3 provide the parts outside the CDR3, is GAGVSQTPSNKVTEKGKYVELRCDPISGHTALYWYRQSLGQGPEFLIYFQGTGAADDSGLPNDRFFAVRPEGSVSTLKIQRTERGDSAVYLCASSSTGTSGLTDAQYFGPGTRLTVL.

This chain links TRBV12-3 or TRBV12-4 with TRBJ1-1; possibly TRBD1 for D (5 bases). V gave up 5 bases and J gave up 5 bases, with 18 bases separating them. This CDR3 region has 15 residues. The CDR3: CASSPLGEGKTEAFF. The CDR3 coding sequence is TGTGCCAGCAGTCCCTTGGGGGAGGGCAAAACTGAAGCTTTCTTT.

V is TRBV12-5 and J is TRBJ2-5; D remains unclear. The CDR3 runs to 14 residues. V was trimmed by 4 bases and J by 11 bases, leaving 20 bases between them. CDR1 is LGHNT, CDR2 FRNRAP, per germline. The CDR3 DNA sequence: TGTGCTAGTGGTTCCTTGGTGTCCTACAATGAGCAGTACTTC. Translating gives CASGSLVSYNEQYF. Filled out from reference TRBV12-5 and TRBJ2-5, the complete variable domain reads DARVTQTPRHKVTEMGQEVTMRCQPILGHNTVFWYRQTMMQGLELLAYFRNRAPLDDSGMPKDRFSAEMPDATLATLKIQPSEPRDSAVYFCASGSLVSYNEQYFGPGTRLLVL.

The CDR3 coding sequence is TGTGCCAGCAGCAAAGAGGGGGGGCCGGGTAATTCACCCCTCCACTTT. Translating it yields CASSKEGGPGNSPLHF. The chain carries TRBV21-1 and TRBJ1-6; the tabulated D call, TRBD1, remains unverified against the DNA. TRBV21-1 is recorded as a pseudogene. The CDR3 extends over 16 amino acids.

This chain links TRBV6-6 with TRBJ1-5; D remains unclear. Germline V gives CDR1 MNHNY, CDR2 SVGAGI (reference sequence). The V end was cut by 2 bases, the J end by 2 bases, with 10 bases between. This CDR3 comprises 15 residues. The DNA for the CDR3 is TGTGCCAGCAGTTACGGGCCCTTTGGCAATCAGCCCCAGCATTTT. Translated, it gives CASSYGPFGNQPQHF.

CDR3 nucleotides: TGTGCCAGCAGCTCGTGGGGCCCAGCACTGAACACTGAAGCTTTCTTT. The encoded protein is CASSSWGPALNTEAFF. The genes are TRBV7-3 and TRBJ1-1; weak D call: TRBD1 (5 bases). The CDR3 totals 16 residues. Germline lookup yields CDR1 SGHTA and CDR2 FQGTGA. Trimming removed 4 bases at V and 0 bases at J, with 15 bases between.

This clonotype was counted only a few times. This sequence joins TRBV7-9 and TRBJ2-1; D gene unclear. The germline V and J ends were trimmed by 1 base and 10 bases, with 20 bases remaining between them. This CDR3 contains 16 residues. The V gene's germline CDR1 is SEHNR and CDR2 FQNEAQ (reference sequence). The CDR3 sequence: CASSLVGPSGLEEQFF. CDR3 bases: TGTGCCAGCAGCTTAGTAGGGCCCTCCGGCCTAGAGGAGCAGTTCTTC.

CDR3 nucleotides: TGTGCCAGCAGCTTAGGGGGACTACCCGTGCAGTACTTC. Its protein product is CASSLGGLPVQYF. The chain joins TRBV7-8 to TRBJ2-5, with TRBD2 identical over 7 bases. V lost 1 base to trimming and J lost 11 bases; unmatched junction nucleotides: 7. The V gene's germline CDR1 is SGHVS and CDR2 FQNEAQ. The CDR3 consists of 13 residues.

This clonotype appeared a few times. V is TRBV7-2 and J is TRBJ1-1, with D hard to call. The CDR3 loop spans 13 amino acids. V was cut by 5 bases and J by 3 bases, with 10 bases left in between. Germline CDR1 and CDR2: SGHTA and FQGNSA. This chain's CDR3 is CASSSGPDTEAFF. CDR3 coding DNA: TGTGCCAGCAGCAGTGGTCCGGACACTGAAGCTTTCTTT.

This clonotype appeared many times. The J gene is TRBJ2-7, the V gene TRBV7-9, with unresolved D. V gave up 5 bases and J gave up 0 bases, with 11 bases separating them. This CDR3 contains 14 residues. Germline V gives CDR1 SEHNR, CDR2 FQNEAQ (reference sequence). CDR3 region: CASSPSRSSYEQYF. The CDR3 DNA reads as TGTGCCAGCAGCCCAAGTAGGTCCTCCTACGAGCAGTACTTC.

The CDR3 here is CASSLSGATNEKLFF. DNA of the CDR3: TGTGCCAGCAGTTTATCGGGGGCAACTAATGAAAAACTGTTTTTT. The rearrangement joins TRBV7-2 to TRBJ1-4, with TRBD1 as a possible D gene (5 bases). The germline CDR1 and CDR2 sequences are SGHTA and FQGNSA. V gave up 6 bases and J gave up 0 bases, with 11 bases separating them. The length of the CDR3 is 15 residues.

This clonotype was detected only once. Written as DNA, the CDR3 is TGTGCCAGCAGCCAAGGTAACAGACTCACTGAAGCTTTCTTT. This translates into CASSQGNRLTEAFF. The chain couples TRBV14 to TRBJ1-1, with D unresolved. The CDR3 contains 14 residues. In germline, CDR1 is SGHDN, CDR2 FVKESK. Trimming removed 1 base at V and 4 bases at J, with 10 bases between.

This clonotype was seen more than once but under ten times. The J gene is TRBJ2-1, the V gene TRBV3-1; maybe TRBD2 (5 bases). This CDR3 comprises 14 residues. The V gene's germline CDR1 is LGHDT and CDR2 YNNKEL (reference sequence). Between the trimmed V and J ends, which lost 5 bases and 8 bases, there was a span of 16 bases. CDR3 sequence (DNA): TGTGCCAGCAGCGCACTAAGGGCGGAGGATGAGCAGTTCTTC. It yields the protein CASSALRAEDEQFF.